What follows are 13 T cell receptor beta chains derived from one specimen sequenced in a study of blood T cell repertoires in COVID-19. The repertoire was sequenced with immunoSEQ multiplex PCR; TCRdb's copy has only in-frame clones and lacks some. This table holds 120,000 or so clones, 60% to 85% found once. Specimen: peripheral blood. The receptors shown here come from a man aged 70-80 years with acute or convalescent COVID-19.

The CDR3 spells CASSQGDRGDNEQFF. CDR3 coding DNA: TGTGCCAGCAGCCAAGGGGACAGGGGGGACAATGAGCAGTTCTTC. The chain carries TRBV3-1 (or the pseudogene TRBV3-2) and TRBJ2-1, with 11 nucleotides matching TRBD1. Unmatched junction bases numbered 1, after V lost 1 base and J lost 5 bases. Per the germline V gene, CDR1 is LGHDT and CDR2 is YNNKEL (reference sequence). The CDR3 is 15 amino acids.

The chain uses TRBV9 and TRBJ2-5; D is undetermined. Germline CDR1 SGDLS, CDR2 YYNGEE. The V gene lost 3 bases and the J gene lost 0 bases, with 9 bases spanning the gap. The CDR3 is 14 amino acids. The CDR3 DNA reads TGTGCCAGCAGCGCCTCAGTGTACCAAGAGACCCAGTACTTC. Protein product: CASSASVYQETQYF.

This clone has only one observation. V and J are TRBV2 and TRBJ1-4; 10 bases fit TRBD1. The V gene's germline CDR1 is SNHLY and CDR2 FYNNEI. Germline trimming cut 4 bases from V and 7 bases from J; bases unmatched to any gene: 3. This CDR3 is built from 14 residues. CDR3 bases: TGTGCCAGCAGTGGAGGGACAGGGGTTGAAAAACTGTTTTTT. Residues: CASSGGTGVEKLFF.

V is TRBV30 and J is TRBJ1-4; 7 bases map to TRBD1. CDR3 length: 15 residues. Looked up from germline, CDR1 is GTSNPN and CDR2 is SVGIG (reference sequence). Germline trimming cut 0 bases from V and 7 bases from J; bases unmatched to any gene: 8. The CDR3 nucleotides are TGTGCCTGGAGTGTACTTCAGGGGGAAGCTGAAAAACTGTTTTTT. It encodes CAWSVLQGEAEKLFF.

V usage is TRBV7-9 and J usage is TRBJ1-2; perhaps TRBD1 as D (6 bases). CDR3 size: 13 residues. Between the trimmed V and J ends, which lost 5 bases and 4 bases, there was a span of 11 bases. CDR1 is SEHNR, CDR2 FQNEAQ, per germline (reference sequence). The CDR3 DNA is TGTGCCAGCAGCCAGGACAGAGGCTATGGCTACACCTTC. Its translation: CASSQDRGYGYTF.

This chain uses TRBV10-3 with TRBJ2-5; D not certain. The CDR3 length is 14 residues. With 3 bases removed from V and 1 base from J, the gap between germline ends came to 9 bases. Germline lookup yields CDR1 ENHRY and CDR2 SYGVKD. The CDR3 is CAISDEAAQETQYF. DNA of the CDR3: TGTGCCATCAGTGATGAGGCGGCCCAAGAGACCCAGTACTTC.

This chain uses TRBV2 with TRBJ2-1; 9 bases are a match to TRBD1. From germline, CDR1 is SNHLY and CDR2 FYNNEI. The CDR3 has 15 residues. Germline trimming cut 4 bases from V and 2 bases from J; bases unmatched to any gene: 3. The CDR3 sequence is CASSGTGGAYNEQFF. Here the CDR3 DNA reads TGTGCCAGCAGTGGTACAGGGGGCGCCTACAATGAGCAGTTCTTC. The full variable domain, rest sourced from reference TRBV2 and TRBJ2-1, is EPEVTQTPSHQVTQMGQEVILRCVPISNHLYFYWYRQILGQKVEFLVSFYNNEISEKSEIFDDQFSVERPDGSNFTLKIRSTKLEDSAMYFCASSGTGGAYNEQFFGPGTRLTVL.

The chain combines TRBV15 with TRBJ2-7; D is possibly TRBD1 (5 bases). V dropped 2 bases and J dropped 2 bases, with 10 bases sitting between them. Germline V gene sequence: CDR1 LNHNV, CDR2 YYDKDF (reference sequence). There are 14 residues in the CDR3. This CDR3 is CATSRSRGTYEQYF. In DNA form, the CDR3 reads TGTGCCACCAGCAGATCTAGGGGAACCTACGAGCAGTACTTC.

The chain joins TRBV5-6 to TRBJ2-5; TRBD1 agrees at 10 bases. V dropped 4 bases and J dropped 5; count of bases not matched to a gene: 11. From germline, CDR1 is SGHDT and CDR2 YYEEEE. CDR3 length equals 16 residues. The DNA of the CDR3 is TGTGCCAGCAGCCCCTACGACAGGGGGCTAGTGGAGACCCAGTACTTC. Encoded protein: CASSPYDRGLVETQYF.

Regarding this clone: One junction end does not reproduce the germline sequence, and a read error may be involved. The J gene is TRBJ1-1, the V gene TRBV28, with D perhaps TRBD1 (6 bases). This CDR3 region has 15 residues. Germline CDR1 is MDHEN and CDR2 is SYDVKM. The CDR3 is CASSLWGAGSTEAFF. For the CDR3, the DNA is TGTGCCAGCAGTCTATGGGGGGCAGGGAGCACTGAAGCTTTCTTT.

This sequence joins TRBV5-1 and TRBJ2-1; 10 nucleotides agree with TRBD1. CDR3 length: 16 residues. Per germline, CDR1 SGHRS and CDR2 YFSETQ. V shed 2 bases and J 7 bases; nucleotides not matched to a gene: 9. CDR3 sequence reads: CASSFYGTGAGNEQFF. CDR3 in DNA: TGCGCCAGCAGCTTTTACGGGACAGGGGCTGGGAATGAGCAGTTCTTC.

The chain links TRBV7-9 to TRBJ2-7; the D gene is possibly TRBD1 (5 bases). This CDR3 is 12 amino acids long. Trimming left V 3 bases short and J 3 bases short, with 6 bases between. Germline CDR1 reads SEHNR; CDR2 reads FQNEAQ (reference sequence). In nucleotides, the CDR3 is TGTGCCAGCAGCTTCGACAGCTACGAGCAGTACTTC. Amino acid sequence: CASSFDSYEQYF.

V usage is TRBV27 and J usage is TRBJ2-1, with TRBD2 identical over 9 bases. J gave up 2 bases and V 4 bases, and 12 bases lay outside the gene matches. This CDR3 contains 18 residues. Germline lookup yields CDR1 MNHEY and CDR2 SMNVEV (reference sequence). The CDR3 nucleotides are TGTGCCAGCAGTTCCCCATGGGCTAGCGGGGCTGCCTACAATGAGCAGTTCTTC. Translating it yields CASSSPWASGAAYNEQFF.